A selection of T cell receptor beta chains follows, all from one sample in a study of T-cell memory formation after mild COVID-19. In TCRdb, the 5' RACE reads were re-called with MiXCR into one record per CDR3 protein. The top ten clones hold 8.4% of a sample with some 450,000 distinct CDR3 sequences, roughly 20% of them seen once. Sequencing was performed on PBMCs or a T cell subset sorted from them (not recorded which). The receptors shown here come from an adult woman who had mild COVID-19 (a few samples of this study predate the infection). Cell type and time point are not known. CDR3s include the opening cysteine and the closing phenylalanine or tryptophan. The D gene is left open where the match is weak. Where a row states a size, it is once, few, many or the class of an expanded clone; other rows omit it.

CDR3aa: CASSLVRGVTDTQYF
CDR3nt: TGCGCCAGCAGCTTGGTGCGAGGGGTTACAGATACGCAGTATTTT
abundance: few
v_gene: TRBV5-1
d_gene: -
j_gene: TRBJ2-3

CDR3aa: CASSPDRVGQPQHF
CDR3nt: TGTGCCAGCAGTCCCGACAGGGTTGGGCAGCCCCAGCATTTT
abundance: -
v_gene: TRBV12-3/TRBV12-4
d_gene: TRBD1
j_gene: TRBJ1-5

CDR3aa: CASKEGTRYSPLHF
CDR3nt: TGTGCCAGCAAGGAGGGGACAAGATATTCACCCCTCCACTTT
abundance: many
v_gene: TRBV12-3/TRBV12-4
d_gene: -
j_gene: TRBJ1-6

CDR3aa: CASSPAGTNYEQYF
CDR3nt: TGTGCCAGCAGCCCCGCGGGGACAAACTACGAGCAGTACTTC
abundance: -
v_gene: TRBV5-6
d_gene: -
j_gene: TRBJ2-7

CDR3aa: CASRVRYPSYNEQFF
CDR3nt: TGTGCCAGCAGGGTCAGGTACCCGTCCTACAATGAGCAGTTCTTC
abundance: many
v_gene: TRBV6-5
d_gene: -
j_gene: TRBJ2-1

CDR3aa: CSAREGQRLFEAFF
CDR3nt: TGCAGTGCTAGAGAGGGCCAGCGACTTTTTGAAGCTTTCTTT
abundance: once
v_gene: TRBV20-1
d_gene: -
j_gene: TRBJ1-1

CDR3aa: CASSEARFRGYTF
CDR3nt: TGTGCCAGCAGTGAAGCGCGGTTTCGGGGCTACACCTTC
abundance: few
v_gene: TRBV6-1
d_gene: -
j_gene: TRBJ1-2

CDR3aa: CATRDTGYQPQHF
CDR3nt: TGTGCCACCAGAGACACTGGCTATCAGCCCCAGCATTTT
abundance: -
v_gene: TRBV15
d_gene: -
j_gene: TRBJ1-5

CDR3aa: CASSLARAMNTEAFF
CDR3nt: TGTGCCAGCAGCTTAGCCAGGGCTATGAACACTGAAGCTTTCTTT
abundance: few
v_gene: TRBV7-2
d_gene: -
j_gene: TRBJ1-1

CDR3aa: CASSQAWLTGGSANEKLFF
CDR3nt: TGCGCCAGCAGCCAAGCGTGGTTGACAGGGGGCTCAGCTAATGAAAAACTGTTTTTT
abundance: many
v_gene: TRBV4-1
d_gene: TRBD1
j_gene: TRBJ1-4

CDR3aa: CASSLARGRTNTGELFF
CDR3nt: TGTGCCAGCAGCTTGGCCCGGGGCAGGACGAACACCGGGGAGCTGTTTTTT
abundance: -
v_gene: TRBV5-4
d_gene: -
j_gene: TRBJ2-2

CDR3aa: CASSPQGQRGTGELFF
CDR3nt: TGTGCCAGCAGTCCCCAGGGGCAAAGGGGAACCGGGGAGCTGTTTTTT
abundance: -
v_gene: TRBV5-6
d_gene: -
j_gene: TRBJ2-2

CDR3aa: CASRAIPGQGFYEQYF
CDR3nt: TGTGCCAGCAGGGCGATACCGGGACAGGGATTCTACGAGCAGTACTTC
abundance: -
v_gene: TRBV2
d_gene: TRBD1
j_gene: TRBJ2-7

CDR3aa: CASSRDTGTGLIYEQYF
CDR3nt: TGCGCCAGCAGCCGGGACACCGGGACAGGATTAATCTACGAGCAGTACTTC
abundance: few
v_gene: TRBV4-1
d_gene: TRBD1
j_gene: TRBJ2-7

CDR3aa: CASSVGVGGSSQETQYF
CDR3nt: TGTGCCAGCAGCGTGGGAGTGGGGGGCTCAAGCCAAGAGACCCAGTACTTC
abundance: many
v_gene: TRBV9
d_gene: -
j_gene: TRBJ2-5

CDR3aa: CASRDSGQTDTQYF
CDR3nt: TGTGCCAGCAGAGACAGCGGACAAACAGATACGCAGTATTTT
abundance: -
v_gene: TRBV7-9
d_gene: -
j_gene: TRBJ2-3

CDR3aa: CASGALNPHEQYF
CDR3nt: TGTGCCAGCGGAGCATTGAACCCCCACGAGCAGTACTTC
abundance: few
v_gene: TRBV2
d_gene: -
j_gene: TRBJ2-7

CDR3aa: CSARALYRVTSYNSPLHF
CDR3nt: TGCAGTGCTAGAGCCCTCTACAGGGTTACGTCCTATAATTCACCCCTCCACTTT
abundance: -
v_gene: TRBV20-1
d_gene: -
j_gene: TRBJ1-6

CDR3aa: CATSDTGTGGAQYF
CDR3nt: TGTGCCACCAGTGACACCGGGACAGGGGGAGCCCAGTACTTC
abundance: -
v_gene: TRBV24-1
d_gene: TRBD1
j_gene: TRBJ2-5

CDR3aa: CASSESGTGGNEQFF
CDR3nt: TGTGCCAGCAGTGAGTCAGGGACAGGGGGTAATGAGCAGTTCTTC
abundance: few
v_gene: TRBV6-1
d_gene: TRBD1
j_gene: TRBJ2-1

CDR3aa: CASSHPTGTSNTEAFF
CDR3nt: TGTGCCAGCAGCCATCCCACCGGGACTTCCAACACTGAAGCTTTCTTT
abundance: -
v_gene: TRBV7-9
d_gene: -
j_gene: TRBJ1-1

CDR3aa: CASSIGAGANVLTF
CDR3nt: TGTGCCAGTAGTATAGGAGCTGGGGCCAACGTCCTGACTTTC
abundance: -
v_gene: TRBV19
d_gene: -
j_gene: TRBJ2-6

CDR3aa: CASSLLLPGQSAKNIQYF
CDR3nt: TGTGCCAGCAGCCTACTGCTTCCGGGACAGTCGGCCAAAAACATTCAGTACTTC
abundance: few
v_gene: TRBV6-2/TRBV6-3
d_gene: TRBD1
j_gene: TRBJ2-4

CDR3aa: CATSDVGAVPHQETQYF
CDR3nt: TGTGCCACCAGTGATGTGGGGGCAGTGCCCCACCAAGAGACCCAGTACTTC
abundance: few
v_gene: TRBV24-1
d_gene: -
j_gene: TRBJ2-5

CDR3aa: CASSLVSQGGSYEQYF
CDR3nt: TGTGCCAGCAGTTTAGTCTCTCAGGGGGGCTCCTACGAGCAGTACTTC
abundance: -
v_gene: TRBV12-3/TRBV12-4
d_gene: -
j_gene: TRBJ2-7

CDR3aa: CASNLGGNTIYF
CDR3nt: TGTGCCAGCAACCTAGGGGGAAACACCATATATTTT
abundance: -
v_gene: TRBV4-2
d_gene: -
j_gene: TRBJ1-3

CDR3aa: CASTPRQGGTYEQYF
CDR3nt: TGTGCCAGCACCCCCAGGCAGGGAGGGACCTACGAGCAGTACTTC
abundance: -
v_gene: TRBV27
d_gene: TRBD2
j_gene: TRBJ2-7

CDR3aa: CASSLTGLEQFF
CDR3nt: TGTGCCAGCAGCTTGACAGGGCTTGAGCAGTTCTTC
abundance: few
v_gene: TRBV7-2
d_gene: TRBD1
j_gene: TRBJ2-1

CDR3aa: CASSQGWENTEAFF
CDR3nt: TGTGCCAGCAGCCAAGGATGGGAGAACACTGAAGCTTTCTTT
abundance: -
v_gene: TRBV3-1
d_gene: -
j_gene: TRBJ1-1

CDR3aa: CAIRTSGGRTDTQYF
CDR3nt: TGTGCCATCAGGACTAGCGGGGGGCGCACAGATACGCAGTATTTT
abundance: -
v_gene: TRBV10-3
d_gene: TRBD2
j_gene: TRBJ2-3

CDR3aa: CASSLEEYGGYTF
CDR3nt: TGTGCCAGCAGCTTGGAAGAGTATGGGGGCTACACCTTC
abundance: few
v_gene: TRBV5-4
d_gene: -
j_gene: TRBJ1-2

CDR3aa: CASSQGLRGAGYNEQFF
CDR3nt: TGCGCCAGCAGCCAAGGTTTGAGGGGGGCGGGGTACAATGAGCAGTTCTTC
abundance: -
v_gene: TRBV4-1
d_gene: -
j_gene: TRBJ2-1

CDR3aa: CASRLADAGSSYEQYF
CDR3nt: TGTGCCAGCAGATTAGCCGACGCCGGCAGCTCCTACGAGCAGTACTTC
abundance: -
v_gene: TRBV7-9
d_gene: -
j_gene: TRBJ2-7

CDR3aa: CAISESWGTADTQYF
CDR3nt: TGTGCCATCAGTGAGTCTTGGGGGACGGCAGATACGCAGTATTTT
abundance: few
v_gene: TRBV10-3
d_gene: -
j_gene: TRBJ2-3

CDR3aa: CAISPTSGRRGEQFF
CDR3nt: TGTGCCATCAGTCCGACTAGCGGGAGGAGGGGTGAGCAGTTCTTC
abundance: few
v_gene: TRBV10-3
d_gene: TRBD2
j_gene: TRBJ2-1

CDR3aa: CSARERATVHLAKNIQYF
CDR3nt: TGCAGTGCTAGAGAGCGGGCTACCGTCCACCTAGCCAAAAACATTCAGTACTTC
abundance: -
v_gene: TRBV20-1
d_gene: -
j_gene: TRBJ2-4

CDR3aa: CASSLVRQQYF
CDR3nt: TGTGCCAGCAGTTTGGTCCGTCAGCAGTACTTC
abundance: -
v_gene: TRBV12-3/TRBV12-4
d_gene: -
j_gene: TRBJ2-7

CDR3aa: CASSVLGLAGSETQYF
CDR3nt: TGTGCCAGCAGTGTATTGGGGCTAGCGGGATCTGAGACCCAGTACTTC
abundance: few
v_gene: TRBV2
d_gene: TRBD2
j_gene: TRBJ2-5

CDR3aa: CASSGDKSDF
CDR3nt: TGTGCCAGCAGTGGGGACAAGTCAGACTTT
abundance: -
v_gene: TRBV25-1
d_gene: -
j_gene: TRBJ1-6

CDR3aa: CASSLFPPGALVSGNTIYF
CDR3nt: TGTGCCAGCAGCTTATTCCCTCCAGGGGCTTTGGTTTCTGGAAACACCATATATTTT
abundance: many
v_gene: TRBV7-9
d_gene: -
j_gene: TRBJ1-3

CDR3aa: CASSRDRGSYNEQFF
CDR3nt: TGCGCCAGCAGCCGGGACAGAGGCTCCTACAATGAGCAGTTCTTC
abundance: many
v_gene: TRBV5-1
d_gene: TRBD1
j_gene: TRBJ2-1

CDR3aa: CASSVGGYSNQPQHF
CDR3nt: TGTGCCAGCAGCGTAGGTGGGTATAGCAATCAGCCCCAGCATTTT
abundance: -
v_gene: TRBV9
d_gene: -
j_gene: TRBJ1-5